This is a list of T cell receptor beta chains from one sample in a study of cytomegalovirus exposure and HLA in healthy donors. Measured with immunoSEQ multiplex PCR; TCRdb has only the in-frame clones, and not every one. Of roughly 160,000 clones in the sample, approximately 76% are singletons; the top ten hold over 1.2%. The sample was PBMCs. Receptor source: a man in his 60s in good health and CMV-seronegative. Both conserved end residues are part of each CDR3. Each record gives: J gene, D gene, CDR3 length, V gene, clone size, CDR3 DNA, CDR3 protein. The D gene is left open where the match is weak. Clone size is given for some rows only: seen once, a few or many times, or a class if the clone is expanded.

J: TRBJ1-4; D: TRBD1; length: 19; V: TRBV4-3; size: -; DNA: TGCGCCAGCAGCCAAGATCGACGGACAGGGTGGGGAACTAATGAAAAACTGTTTTTT; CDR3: CASSQDRRTGWGTNEKLFF
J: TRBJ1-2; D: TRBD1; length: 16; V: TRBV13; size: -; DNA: TGTGCCAGCAGCTCGGGGACAGGGGGCAGAAGCAATGGCTACACCTTC; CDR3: CASSSGTGGRSNGYTF
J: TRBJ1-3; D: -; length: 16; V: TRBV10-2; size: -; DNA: TGCGCCAGCAGTGAATTCTCAACAGGGTTAGGAAACACCATATATTTT; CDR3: CASSEFSTGLGNTIYF
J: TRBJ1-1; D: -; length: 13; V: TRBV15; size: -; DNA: TGTGCCACCAGCGGACAGCAAAACACTGAAGCTTTCTTT; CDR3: CATSGQQNTEAFF
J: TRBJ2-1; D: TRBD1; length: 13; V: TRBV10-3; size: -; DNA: TGTGCCACCCGGACAGGGTCGGACAATGAGCAGTTCTTC; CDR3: CATRTGSDNEQFF
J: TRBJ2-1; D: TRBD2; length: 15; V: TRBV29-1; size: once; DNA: TGCAGCGTTGCGCAGAGCGGGAGCTCCTACAATGAGCAGTTCTTC; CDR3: CSVAQSGSSYNEQFF
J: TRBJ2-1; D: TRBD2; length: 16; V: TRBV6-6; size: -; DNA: TGTGCCAGCACCGACACGAGGCGGGGGGGCTACAATGAGCAGTTCTTC; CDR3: CASTDTRRGGYNEQFF
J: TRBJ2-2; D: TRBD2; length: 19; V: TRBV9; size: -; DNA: TGTGCCAGCAGCGCCTCGACTAGCGGGGCAGTACTTAACGCCGGGGAGCTGTTTTTT; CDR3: CASSASTSGAVLNAGELFF
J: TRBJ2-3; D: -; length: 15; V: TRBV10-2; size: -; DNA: TGCGCCAGCAGTGATGGGGGGGCCCTCACAGATACGCAGTATTTT; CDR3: CASSDGGALTDTQYF
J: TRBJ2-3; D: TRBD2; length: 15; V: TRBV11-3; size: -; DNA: TGTGCCAGCAGCTTAGAAGCGGGGCGCACAGATACGCAGTATTTT; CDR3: CASSLEAGRTDTQYF
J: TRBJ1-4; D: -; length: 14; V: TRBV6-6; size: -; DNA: TGTGCCAGCACTCGGGAGTGGGCTAATGAAAAACTGTTTTTT; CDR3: CASTREWANEKLFF
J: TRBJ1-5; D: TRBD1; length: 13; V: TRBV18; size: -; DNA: TGTGCCAGCTCACCGACAGGGGAACAGCCCCAGCATTTT; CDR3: CASSPTGEQPQHF
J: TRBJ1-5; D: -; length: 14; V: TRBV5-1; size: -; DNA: TGCGCCAGCAGCCGAACGTGGGGGCGACAGCCCCAGCATTTT; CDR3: CASSRTWGRQPQHF
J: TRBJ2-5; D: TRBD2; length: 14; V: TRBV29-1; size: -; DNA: TGCAGCGGCCGGACTAGCGGGAGGACAGAGACCCAGTACTTC; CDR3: CSGRTSGRTETQYF
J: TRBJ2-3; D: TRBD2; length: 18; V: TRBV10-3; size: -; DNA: TGTGCCATCAGTGAGTCTCGGCTAGCGGGGGGGCCTACAGATACGCAGTATTTT; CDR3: CAISESRLAGGPTDTQYF
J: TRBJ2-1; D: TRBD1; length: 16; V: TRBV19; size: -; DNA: TGTGCCAGTAGTATCGAGAGGGGGCTCCCCTATAATGAGCAGTTCTTC; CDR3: CASSIERGLPYNEQFF
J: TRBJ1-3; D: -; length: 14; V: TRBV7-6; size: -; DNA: TGTGCCAGCAGCCCTGACACGTCTGGAAACACCATATATTTT; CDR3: CASSPDTSGNTIYF
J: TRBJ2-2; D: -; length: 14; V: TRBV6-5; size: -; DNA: TGTGCCAGCAGTTACTCGAGACAGACCGGGGAGCTGTTTTTT; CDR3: CASSYSRQTGELFF
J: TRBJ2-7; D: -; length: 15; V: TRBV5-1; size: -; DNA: TGCGCCAGCAGCCGGACGACTGGGAGCTCCTACGAGCAGTACTTC; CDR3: CASSRTTGSSYEQYF
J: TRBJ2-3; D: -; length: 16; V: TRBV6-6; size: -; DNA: TGTGCCAGCAGTTACCTCGCAGGGGTGAGCACAGATACGCAGTATTTT; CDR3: CASSYLAGVSTDTQYF
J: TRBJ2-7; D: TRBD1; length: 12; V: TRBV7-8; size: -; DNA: TGTGCCAGCAGCGACAGGGTCCACGAGCAGTACTTC; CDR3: CASSDRVHEQYF
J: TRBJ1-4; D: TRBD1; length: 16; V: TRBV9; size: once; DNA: TGTGCCAGCAGCGTCGGACAGGGGAGGTCAGTTGAAAAACTGTTTTTT; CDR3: CASSVGQGRSVEKLFF
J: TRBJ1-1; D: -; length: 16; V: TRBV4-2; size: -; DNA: TGTGCCAGCAGCCAAGAACCAGGGGCGGGCGGCACTGAAGCTTTCTTT; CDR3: CASSQEPGAGGTEAFF
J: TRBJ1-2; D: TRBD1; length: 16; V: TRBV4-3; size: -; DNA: TGCGCCAGCAGCCAAGATCACAGGGGATTTAACTATGGCTACACCTTC; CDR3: CASSQDHRGFNYGYTF
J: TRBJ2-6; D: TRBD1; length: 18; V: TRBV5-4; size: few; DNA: TGTGCCAGCAGCTTGTATGACAGGGTAGGTTCTGGGGCCAACGTCCTGACTTTC; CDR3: CASSLYDRVGSGANVLTF
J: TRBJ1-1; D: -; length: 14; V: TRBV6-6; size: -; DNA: TGTGCCAGCAACCCCCGGGCGGGGAACACTGAAGCTTTCTTT; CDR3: CASNPRAGNTEAFF
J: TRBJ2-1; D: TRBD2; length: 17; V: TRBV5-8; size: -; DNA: TGTGCCAGCAGCCCTTCTAGCGGGAGGGCTCCGGGGAATGAGCAGTTCTTC; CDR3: CASSPSSGRAPGNEQFF
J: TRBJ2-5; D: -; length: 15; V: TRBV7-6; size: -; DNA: TGTGCCAGCAGCTTCCCTTCGACGGAGAAAGAGACCCAGTACTTC; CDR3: CASSFPSTEKETQYF
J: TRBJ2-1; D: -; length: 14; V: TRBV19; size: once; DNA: TGTGCCAGTAGTAGTTGGTCGGGGAGTGGTGAGCAGTTCTTC; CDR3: CASSSWSGSGEQFF
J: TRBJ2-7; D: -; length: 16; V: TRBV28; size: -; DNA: TGTGCCAGCAGTTTAGCCCTCGACAGGTCCCATGTCCAGCAGTACTTC; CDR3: CASSLALDRSHVQQYF
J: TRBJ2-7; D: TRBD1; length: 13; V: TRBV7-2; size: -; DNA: TGTGCCAGCAGCGGGACAGGCTACTACGAGCAGTACTTC; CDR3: CASSGTGYYEQYF
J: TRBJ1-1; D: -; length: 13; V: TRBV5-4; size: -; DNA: TGTGCCAGCAGCTTCAACAGGGATACTGAAGCTTTCTTT; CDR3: CASSFNRDTEAFF
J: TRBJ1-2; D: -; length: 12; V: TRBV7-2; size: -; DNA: TGTGCCAGCAGCTTAGAGGAGGGAGGCTACACCTTC; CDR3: CASSLEEGGYTF
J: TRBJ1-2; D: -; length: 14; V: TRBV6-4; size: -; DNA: TGTGCCAGCAGTCAGACCGGACAGATGGATGGCTACACCTTC; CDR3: CASSQTGQMDGYTF
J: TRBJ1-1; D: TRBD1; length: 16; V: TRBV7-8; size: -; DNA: TGTGCCAGCAGCTTACGACAGGGGGGGTCGAACACTGAAGCTTTCTTT; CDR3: CASSLRQGGSNTEAFF
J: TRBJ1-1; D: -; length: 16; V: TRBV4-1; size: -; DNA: TGCGCCAGCAGACAAGAGCTGACAGAGCTGAACACTGAAGCTTTCTTT; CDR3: CASRQELTELNTEAFF
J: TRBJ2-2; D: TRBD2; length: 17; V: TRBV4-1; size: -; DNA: TGCGCCAGCAGCCAAGATCGATCTGGGACTAGCACCGGGGAGCTGTTTTTT; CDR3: CASSQDRSGTSTGELFF
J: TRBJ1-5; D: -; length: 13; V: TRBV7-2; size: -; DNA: TGTGCCAGCAGCCTCCTGGGGGGGCAGCCCCAGCATTTT; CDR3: CASSLLGGQPQHF
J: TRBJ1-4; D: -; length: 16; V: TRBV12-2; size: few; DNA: TGTGCAAGTCGCCCCGATGGGGACAGGAGTTCCGAAAAACTGTTTTTT; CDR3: CASRPDGDRSSEKLFF
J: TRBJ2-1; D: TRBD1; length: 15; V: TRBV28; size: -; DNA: TGTGCCAGCAGTTTATGGGGACAGGGTCTGGATGAGCAGTTCTTC; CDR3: CASSLWGQGLDEQFF
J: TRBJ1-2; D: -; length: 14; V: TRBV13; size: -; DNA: TGTGCCAGCAGCCCCGTGGGGGGGGGCAAGGGCTACACCTTC; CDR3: CASSPVGGGKGYTF
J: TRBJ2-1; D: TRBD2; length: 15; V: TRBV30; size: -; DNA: TGTGCCTGGACGCGCACTAGCGGGAGGGCCAATGAGCAGTTCTTC; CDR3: CAWTRTSGRANEQFF
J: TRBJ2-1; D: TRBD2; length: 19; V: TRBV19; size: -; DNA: TGTGCCAGTAGTATAAGGATAGGTAGTACTAGCGCGGACTACAATGAGCAGTTCTTC; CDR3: CASSIRIGSTSADYNEQFF
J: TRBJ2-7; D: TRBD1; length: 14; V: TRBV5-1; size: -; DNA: TGCGCCAGCAGCCCCGGGGACAGGTTCTACGAGCAGTACTTC; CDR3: CASSPGDRFYEQYF
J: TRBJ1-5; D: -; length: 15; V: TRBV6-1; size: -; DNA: TGTGCCAGCAGTCCAGACAGCCTGAGCAATCAGCCCCAGCATTTT; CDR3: CASSPDSLSNQPQHF
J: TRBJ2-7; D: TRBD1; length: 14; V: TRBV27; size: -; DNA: TGTGCCAGCAGTTTAGTCGACAGGGAATACGAGCAGTACTTC; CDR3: CASSLVDREYEQYF
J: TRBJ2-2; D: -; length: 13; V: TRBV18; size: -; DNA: TGTGCCAGCTCACCAAGGGAGACCGGGGAGCTGTTTTTT; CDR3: CASSPRETGELFF
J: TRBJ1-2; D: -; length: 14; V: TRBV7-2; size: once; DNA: TGTGCCAGCAGCTTTGCGGGGCTAGGCTATGGCTACACCTTC; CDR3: CASSFAGLGYGYTF
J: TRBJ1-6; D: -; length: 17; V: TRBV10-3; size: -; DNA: TGTGCCATCAGGAAAGGTGGCGGGAGCTCCTATAATTCACCCCTCCACTTT; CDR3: CAIRKGGGSSYNSPLHF
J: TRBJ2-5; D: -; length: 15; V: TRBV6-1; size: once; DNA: TGTGCCAGCAGTGAAGGGGCAGGGAGGCAAGAGACCCAGTACTTC; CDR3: CASSEGAGRQETQYF
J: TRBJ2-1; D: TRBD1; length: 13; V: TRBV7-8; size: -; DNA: TGTGCCAGCAGCTCAGGGGGTCTGGGGGAGCAGTTCTTC; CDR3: CASSSGGLGEQFF
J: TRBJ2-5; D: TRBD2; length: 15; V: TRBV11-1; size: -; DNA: TGTGCCAGCAGCTCGCTTGGGGGACTAGGATCCTCCCAGTACTTC; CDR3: CASSSLGGLGSSQYF
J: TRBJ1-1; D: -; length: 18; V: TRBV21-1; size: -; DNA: TGTGCCAGCAGCAAAAAAGTTCGGCGGGCGGGTGTGGCCCCTGAAGCTTTCTTT; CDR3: CASSKKVRRAGVAPEAFF
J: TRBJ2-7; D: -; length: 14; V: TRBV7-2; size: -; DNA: TGTGCCAGCAGCTTATACAGGACATCCTACGAGCAGTACTTC; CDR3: CASSLYRTSYEQYF
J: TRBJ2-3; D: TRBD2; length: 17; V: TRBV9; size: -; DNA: TGTGCCAGCAGCCGGGGACTAGCGGGGGGGAGCACAGATACGCAGTATTTT; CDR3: CASSRGLAGGSTDTQYF
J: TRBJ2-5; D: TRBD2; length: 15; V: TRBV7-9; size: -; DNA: TGTGCCAGCAGCTTAGCGACTAGCGGGATAGAGACCCAGTACTTC; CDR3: CASSLATSGIETQYF
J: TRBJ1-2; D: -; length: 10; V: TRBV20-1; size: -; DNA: TGCAGTGCTACCGACTATGGCTACACCTTC; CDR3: CSATDYGYTF
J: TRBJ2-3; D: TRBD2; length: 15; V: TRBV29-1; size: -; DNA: TGCAGCGTTGAGCAAGGCGGGGGGTTGGGAGATACGCAGTATTTT; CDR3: CSVEQGGGLGDTQYF
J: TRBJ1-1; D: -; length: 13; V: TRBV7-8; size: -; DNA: TGTGCCAGCAGCTTATCACAGTACACTGAAGCTTTCTTT; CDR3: CASSLSQYTEAFF
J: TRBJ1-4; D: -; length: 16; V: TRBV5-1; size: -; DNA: TGCGCCAGCAGCTTTGGGGGAGGTAACGGGGCGGAAAAACTGTTTTTT; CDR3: CASSFGGGNGAEKLFF